This passage covers 21 T cell receptor beta chains from one sample sequenced in a study of breast tumors, draining lymph nodes, adjacent tissues. The lymph nodes were axillary draining lymph nodes from breast cancer patients. TCRdb redid the calling of the multiplex PCR reads with MiXCR, one entry per CDR3 protein. Among about 89,000 distinct CDR3 sequences, more than 25% were seen once, and the ten largest hold over 8%. The source material was axillary lymph node tissue. These receptors were taken from a female donor with breast cancer. Some clones in this sample may be carry-over from other donors' samples.

The chain joins TRBV28 to TRBJ1-1; the D is unclear. This CDR3 has 13 residues. Germline V lookup: CDR1 MDHEN, CDR2 SYDVKM. The V and J ends lost 7 bases and 1 base respectively, with 10 bases between them. CDR3 loop: CASTPAGNTEAFF. CDR3 in DNA: TGTGCCAGCACCCCCGCGGGGAACACTGAAGCTTTCTTT.

The J gene is TRBJ2-1, the V gene TRBV12-3 or TRBV12-4; 10 nucleotides align to TRBD2. V lost 6 bases and J lost 5; bases outside the gene matches: 4. The CDR3 runs to 14 residues. The CDR3 DNA is TGTGCCAGCAGCTCAGCGGGAGGGAACAATGAGCAGTTCTTC. Translation gives CASSSAGGNNEQFF.

This clonotype was seen at least ten times. This chain connects TRBV2 to TRBJ1-1; D is unresolved. Trimming shortened V by 2 bases and J by 1 base, and 17 bases separated the two germline ends. CDR3 size: 17 residues. The germline CDR1 and CDR2 sequences are SNHLY and FYNNEI. CDR3 nucleotides: TGTGCCAGCAGTGAACTTGGGGTGGGGAGGAGGAACACTGAAGCTTTCTTT. It specifies CASSELGVGRRNTEAFF.

The chain has TRBV28 and TRBJ2-3; TRBD2 is a possible D gene (6 bases). The V and J ends lost 7 bases and 11 bases respectively, with 22 bases between them. There are 14 residues in the CDR3. CDR1 MDHEN and CDR2 SYDVKM come from the germline V gene. The CDR3 nucleotides are TGTGCCAGCAATCTCCGGACTACCTACAATGAGCAGTATTTT. Translated, it gives CASNLRTTYNEQYF.

This clonotype was recorded at least ten times. Possible read error: a much larger clone is one base away. The rearrangement links TRBV7-6 to TRBJ2-3; 10 bases match TRBD2. CDR1 is SGHVS and CDR2 is FNYEAQ in the germline V gene. The CDR3 covers 17 residues. The CDR3 DNA reads as TGTGCCAGCAGCTTAGCTCTAGCGGGAGTCCGCACAGATCCGCAGTATTTT. It codes for CASSLALAGVRTDPQYF.

This clonotype was counted between two and nine times. Since a much larger clone is just one base distant, this may be a read error. The chain employs TRBV5-1 and TRBJ2-4; 13 bases are shared with TRBD2. Germline V lookup: CDR1 SGHRS, CDR2 YFSETQ. The CDR3 has 17 amino acids. The DNA of the CDR3 is TGCGCCAGCAGCTTGGACGGACTAGCGGGAGCCAAAAACACTCAGTACTTC. Translated: CASSLDGLAGAKNTQYF.

On this clonotype: At one end, the junction sequence differs from germline, possibly due to a read error. The V and J genes are TRBV5-1 and TRBJ2-3; D not resolved. Per the germline V gene, CDR1 is SGHRS and CDR2 is YFSETQ. The CDR3 spans 16 residues. The DNA for the CDR3 is TGTGCCAGCAGCTTAAGACGTATCCCTCCCACAGATACGCAGTATTTT. This translates into CASSLRRIPPTDTQYF.

The J gene is TRBJ1-2, the V gene TRBV19; maybe TRBD1 (5 bases). Germline assignment: CDR1 LNHDA and CDR2 SQIVND (reference sequence). Trimming pared 3 bases from V and 5 bases from J, leaving 16 bases between. The CDR3 extends over 15 amino acids. CDR3 in amino acids: CASSMSPWEGYGYTF. CDR3 DNA sequence: TGTGCCAGTAGTATGTCCCCGTGGGAGGGGTATGGCTACACCTTC.

Details on this clonotype: A much larger clone sits a single nucleotide away, making a read error possible. The chain joins TRBV18 to TRBJ2-5; perhaps D is TRBD1 or TRBD2 (6 bases each). Per the germline V gene, CDR1 is KGHSH and CDR2 is LQKENI. CDR3 length equals 14 residues. V lost 6 bases and J lost 5, with 16 bases in between. DNA of the CDR3: TGTGCCAGCTCCCCAGGGGCGGGAAGGGAGACCCAGTACTTC. It codes for CASSPGAGRETQYF.

This clonotype was counted at least ten times. The rearrangement joins TRBV25-1 to TRBJ2-7; 8 nucleotides line up with TRBD1. Germline loops: CDR1 MGHDK, CDR2 SYGVNS. V was pared by 10 bases and J by 6 bases, with 11 bases of the junction left unmatched. The CDR3 extends over 13 amino acids. As DNA, the CDR3 is TGTGCCACCTCAGGGGGCGCTCAGTCCGAGCAGTACTTC. Its translation: CATSGGAQSEQYF.

Only a few counts were recorded for this clonotype. This may come from a read error, since a much larger clone is one base off. V is TRBV7-2 and J is TRBJ2-4; D may correspond to TRBD1 or TRBD2 (6 bases each). The CDR3 has 17 amino acids. The germline CDR1 and CDR2 sequences are SGHTA and FQGNSA. The CDR3 reads CASSLVRGGTPKNLQYF. The CDR3 DNA is TGTGCCAGCAGCTTAGTGCGAGGGGGGACTCCTAAAAACCTTCAGTACTTC.

In its sample, this clonotype was seen many times. J is TRBJ1-5 and V is TRBV6-1; D ambiguous. Per germline, CDR1 MNHNS and CDR2 SASEGT. The CDR3 has 15 residues. V dropped 0 bases and J dropped 12 bases, with 18 bases sitting between them. The CDR3 reads CASSEAAASAGVQHF. CDR3 nucleotide sequence: TGTGCCAGCAGTGAAGCGGCCGCCTCGGCGGGTGTCCAGCATTTT.

This clonotype was observed many times. The chain uses TRBV4-2 and TRBJ2-5; TRBD1 or TRBD2 may be the D gene (6 bases each). Trimming pared 0 bases from V and 0 bases from J, leaving 17 bases between. The CDR3 contains 18 residues. CDR1 and CDR2 (germline): LGHNA, YNFKEQ. Here the CDR3 reads CASSQEGPGASYQETQYF. The CDR3 coding sequence is TGTGCCAGCAGCCAAGAAGGCCCGGGGGCCTCGTACCAAGAGACCCAGTACTTC.

This clonotype was counted ten times or more. The gene calls are TRBV6-1 and TRBJ2-1; unclear D gene. The CDR3 contains 12 residues. CDR1 is MNHNS, CDR2 SASEGT, per germline. V lost 6 bases and J 10 bases, leaving 13 bases between the germline ends. This CDR3 is CASRNPGTEQFF. CDR3 DNA: TGTGCCAGCAGAAACCCGGGTACGGAGCAGTTCTTC.

This clonotype occurred many times. The genes are TRBV6-2 or TRBV6-3 and TRBJ2-7, with 9 bases that match TRBD2. This CDR3 has 13 amino acids. J lost 3 bases, V lost 6 bases, and 3 bases had no gene match. Germline assignment: CDR1 MNHEY and CDR2 SVGEGT. CDR3 in DNA: TGTGCCAGCAGGGGGACTAGCCACTACGAGCAGTACTTC. Protein: CASRGTSHYEQYF.

The DNA for the CDR3 is TGTGCCAGCAGTTATAGGGGAAGCGAGCAGTACTTC. It encodes CASSYRGSEQYF. This rearrangement joins TRBV27 to TRBJ2-7, with D tentatively TRBD1 (5 bases). V lost 4 bases and J 6 bases, leaving 10 bases between the germline ends. This CDR3 has 12 residues. Germline CDR1 reads MNHEY; CDR2 reads SMNVEV (reference sequence).

This clonotype was found a few times. This may be a read error, as it is one base from a much larger clone. The J gene is TRBJ2-4, the V gene TRBV7-9; the D is unclear. The germline CDR1 and CDR2 sequences are SEHNR and FQNEAQ (reference sequence). The CDR3 is 12 residues long. V lost 5 bases and J 9 bases, leaving 11 bases between the germline ends. CDR3 region: CASSPTASIQYF. The CDR3, as DNA: TGTGCCAGCAGCCCGACGGCCTCCATTCAGTACTTC.

Points on this clonotype: No conserved phenylalanine or tryptophan is present at the end of the CDR3, so a read error is the likely explanation. This chain uses TRBV19 with TRBJ2-7; TRBD2 matches at 12 bases. The CDR3 length is 16 residues. The germline gives CDR1 LNHDA, CDR2 SQIVND (reference sequence). This CDR3 reads CASSMTSGSFSYEQYS. As DNA, the CDR3 is TGTGCCAGTAGTATGACTAGCGGGAGTTTTTCCTATGAGCAGTACTCC.

There are many counts of this clonotype. This chain connects TRBV7-9 to TRBJ2-1; 12 bases are a match to TRBD2. Looked up from germline, CDR1 is SEHNR and CDR2 is FQNEAQ (reference sequence). With 5 bases clipped from V and 8 bases from J, the junction kept 10 bases outside the gene matches. The CDR3 is 16 residues long. As DNA, the CDR3 is TGTGCCAGCAGCATCCTACTAGCGGGAGGTTTAGATGAGCAGTTCTTC. It is translated as CASSILLAGGLDEQFF. Variable domain in full (rest from reference TRBV7-9 and TRBJ2-1): DTGVSQNPRHKITKRGQNVTFRCDPISEHNRLYWYRQTLGQGPEFLTYFQNEAQLEKSRLLSDRFSAERPKGSFSTLEIQRTEQGDSAMYLCASSILLAGGLDEQFFGPGTRLTVL.

The chain is built from TRBV2 and TRBJ2-7; 13 nucleotides line up with TRBD2. The J segment lost 7 bases and the V segment lost 11 bases, leaving 11 bases of the junction unmatched. The CDR3 spans 14 residues. The germline CDR1 and CDR2 sequences are SNHLY and FYNNEI. This chain's CDR3 is CAGEGLAGIYEQYF. The CDR3 region has the DNA TGTGCCGGCGAGGGACTAGCGGGGATCTATGAGCAGTACTTC.

This clonotype came up many times. The genes are TRBV6-1 and TRBJ1-5, with D unclear. V shed 3 bases and J shed 7 bases, with 10 bases lying between them. Germline loops: CDR1 MNHNS, CDR2 SASEGT. The length of the CDR3 is 13 residues. CDR3 amino acids: CASSDRLGQPQHF. The CDR3 bases are TGTGCCAGCAGTGATAGGTTAGGACAGCCCCAGCATTTT.